One and the same sample provided the 24 T cell receptor beta chains below, sequenced in a study of T cell responses to AZD1222 COVID-19 vaccine. Clones were read by immunoSEQ multiplex PCR, and TCRdb kept only the in-frame ones, dropping some. This table holds 150,000 or so clones, roughly 90% found once. The material was peripheral blood, obtained on day 0 of AZD1222 vaccination. All receptors come from an adult in good health.

The rearrangement links TRBV18 to TRBJ2-5; maybe TRBD2 (6 bases). Trimming removed 2 bases from V and 5 bases from J, with 9 bases in between. Germline CDR1 and CDR2: KGHSH and LQKENI. This CDR3 contains 13 residues. This CDR3 is CASSPGGGETQYF. DNA for the CDR3: TGTGCCAGCTCACCAGGGGGAGGTGAGACCCAGTACTTC.

The chain links TRBV10-1 to TRBJ2-1; D not resolved. Trimming took off 3 bases at V and 6 bases at J, with 12 bases between the two ends. Germline CDR1 WNHNN, CDR2 SYGVQD (reference sequence). The CDR3 spans 14 residues. CDR3 sequence (DNA): TGCGCCAGCAGTGAATCGGGTTGGAGCAATGAGCAGTTCTTC. It yields the protein CASSESGWSNEQFF.

This chain links TRBV7-9 with TRBJ1-1, with a possible D match to TRBD1 (5 bases). CDR3 length: 14 residues. Germline CDR1 SEHNR, CDR2 FQNEAQ (reference sequence). Trimming shortened V by 2 bases and J by 0 bases, and 7 bases separated the two germline ends. CDR3: CASSLLQVNTEAFF. DNA for the CDR3: TGTGCCAGCAGCTTACTACAGGTGAACACTGAAGCTTTCTTT.

This sequence joins TRBV27 and TRBJ1-1, with 10 bases that match TRBD1. This CDR3 spans 16 amino acids. V shed 4 bases, J shed 5 bases, and the junction held 10 bases outside the gene matches. In germline, CDR1 is MNHEY, CDR2 SMNVEV (reference sequence). The CDR3 region has the DNA TGTGCCAGCAGTTACGACGACAGGGGGCGAGATACTGAAGCTTTCTTT. Translation gives CASSYDDRGRDTEAFF.

V is TRBV2 and J is TRBJ2-1; TRBD2 agrees at 10 bases. Germline assignment: CDR1 SNHLY and CDR2 FYNNEI. V gave up 4 bases and J gave up 6 bases; unmatched junction bases: 12. The CDR3 runs 17 residues. CDR3 nucleotides: TGTGCCAGCAGTGCCGCTACCTTAGCGGGAGGTCTCAATGAGCAGTTCTTC. Its translation is CASSAATLAGGLNEQFF. Filled out from reference TRBV2 and TRBJ2-1, the complete variable domain reads EPEVTQTPSHQVTQMGQEVILRCVPISNHLYFYWYRQILGQKVEFLVSFYNNEISEKSEIFDDQFSVERPDGSNFTLKIRSTKLEDSAMYFCASSAATLAGGLNEQFFGPGTRLTVL.

This clone was counted once. The V call is TRBV4-1, the J call TRBJ2-7; D unclear. The germline V gene encodes CDR1 MGHRA and CDR2 YSYEKL. The V gene lost 0 bases and the J gene lost 4 bases, with 4 bases spanning the gap. The CDR3 is 12 amino acids. The CDR3 region is CASSQEGYEQYF. CDR3 DNA: TGCGCCAGCAGCCAAGAGGGGTACGAGCAGTACTTC.

V usage is TRBV9 and J usage is TRBJ2-7, with 8 bases fitting TRBD1. CDR3 length: 13 amino acids. Germline assignment: CDR1 SGDLS and CDR2 YYNGEE. V gave up 4 bases and J gave up 6 bases; unmatched junction bases: 6. The DNA for the CDR3 is TGTGCCAGCAGCCCGCGACAGGGGCGCGAGCAGTACTTC. It translates to CASSPRQGREQYF.

This chain links TRBV18 with TRBJ2-7; possible D gene TRBD2, 5 bases. The ends were cut back, 4 bases at V and 2 bases at J, with 18 bases in the middle. Germline V lookup: CDR1 KGHSH, CDR2 LQKENI. This CDR3 contains 16 residues. CDR3 amino acids: CASSLLAGEPPYEQYF. As DNA, the CDR3 is TGTGCCAGCTCACTTCTTGCGGGCGAGCCCCCCTACGAGCAGTACTTC. The full variable domain, in which reference TRBV18 and TRBJ2-7 provide the parts outside the CDR3, is NAGVMQNPRHLVRRRGQEARLRCSPMKGHSHVYWYRQLPEEGLKFMVYLQKENIIDESGMPKERFSAEFPKEGPSILRIQQVVRGDSAAYFCASSLLAGEPPYEQYFGPGTRLTVT.

J is TRBJ2-1 and V is TRBV6-2 or TRBV6-3, with TRBD2 matching over 10 bases. CDR1 and CDR2 (germline): MNHEY, SVGEGT. V shed 5 bases, J shed 7 bases, and the junction held 5 bases outside the gene matches. The CDR3 contains 14 residues. For the CDR3, the DNA is TGTGCCAGCAGTCGGAGCGGGGGGGCAAATGAGCAGTTCTTC. It is translated as CASSRSGGANEQFF.

The chain recombines TRBV19 with TRBJ1-1; possibly TRBD1 for D (5 bases). The CDR3 covers 13 residues. Per germline, CDR1 LNHDA and CDR2 SQIVND (reference sequence). Trimming removed 8 bases from V and 0 bases from J, with 10 bases in between. The CDR3 is CASLDTMNTEAFF. CDR3 DNA sequence: TGTGCCAGTCTGGACACGATGAACACTGAAGCTTTCTTT.

This sequence joins TRBV6-5 and TRBJ2-7, with TRBD1 matching 11 bases. The V gene end was trimmed by 5 bases and the J gene end by 3 bases; junction bases not matched to a gene: 6. This CDR3 has 15 residues. Germline V gives CDR1 MNHEY, CDR2 SVGAGI. CDR3: CASSRGGTGGYEQYF. DNA of the CDR3: TGTGCCAGCAGTCGCGGGGGGACAGGGGGCTACGAGCAGTACTTC.

The chain has TRBV19 and TRBJ1-2; a weak D match, TRBD1 (5 bases). This CDR3 comprises 20 residues. Germline V gene lookup returns CDR1 LNHDA and CDR2 SQIVND (reference sequence). V dropped 7 bases and J dropped 5 bases, with 35 bases sitting between them. The CDR3 protein is CASTSRGDGEAWRWGYGYTF. DNA for the CDR3: TGTGCCAGTACCTCACGGGGGGACGGGGAAGCCTGGCGATGGGGGTATGGCTACACCTTC.

This chain connects TRBV7-9 to TRBJ1-2, with a tentative D call TRBD1 (6 bases). Trimming removed 5 bases from V and 7 bases from J, with 11 bases in between. Germline CDR1 and CDR2: SEHNR and FQNEAQ (reference sequence). This CDR3 spans 12 amino acids. The CDR3 protein is CASSPGQSGYTF. DNA of the CDR3: TGTGCCAGCAGCCCCGGACAGAGTGGCTACACCTTC.

The genes are TRBV30 and TRBJ2-2; perhaps TRBD2 as D (5 bases). Per germline, CDR1 GTSNPN and CDR2 SVGIG (reference sequence). With 4 bases removed from V and 7 bases from J, the gap between germline ends came to 10 bases. The CDR3 is 12 residues long. CDR3 DNA: TGTGCCTGGACTAGCCGACACGGGGAGCTGTTTTTT. Translated: CAWTSRHGELFF.

This sequence joins TRBV27 and TRBJ2-7; the match to TRBD2 covers 14 bases. This CDR3 is 17 amino acids long. The V gene end was trimmed by 5 bases and the J gene end by 7 bases; junction bases not matched to a gene: 13. Looked up from germline, CDR1 is MNHEY and CDR2 is SMNVEV (reference sequence). DNA of the CDR3: TGTGCCAGCAGTGCGGGACTAGCGGGAGCCGTCTGGGGGGAGCAGTACTTC. It specifies CASSAGLAGAVWGEQYF.

The chain uses TRBV7-2 and TRBJ1-2; D uncertain. Trimming shortened V by 7 bases and J by 4 bases, and 16 bases separated the two germline ends. Looked up from germline, CDR1 is SGHTA and CDR2 is FQGNSA. CDR3 length: 14 residues. CDR3 in amino acids: CASTQPEVRYGYTF. CDR3 DNA sequence: TGTGCCAGCACACAACCGGAGGTGCGCTATGGCTACACCTTC. Full variable domain (remainder filled in from reference TRBV7-2 and TRBJ1-2): GAGVSQSPSNKVTEKGKDVELRCDPISGHTALYWYRQSLGQGLEFLIYFQGNSAPDKSGLPSDRFSAERTGGSVSTLTIQRTQQEDSAVYLCASTQPEVRYGYTFGSGTRLTVV.

The chain couples TRBV5-8 to TRBJ1-5; no clear D. The CDR3 consists of 14 residues. Germline V CDR1 and CDR2: SGHTS, YDEGEE. V was cut by 3 bases and J by 3 bases, with 10 bases left in between. CDR3 amino acids: CASSWRALNQPQHF. The DNA for the CDR3 is TGTGCCAGCAGCTGGAGGGCCCTCAATCAGCCCCAGCATTTT.

V is TRBV7-2 and J is TRBJ2-7; TRBD2 is a possible D gene (5 bases). Trimming stripped 8 bases from V and 3 bases from J, with 17 bases between. CDR3 length equals 14 residues. Germline loops: CDR1 SGHTA, CDR2 FQGNSA. CDR3 nucleotide sequence: TGTGCCAGCCCCACGGAACGGGATCACTACGAGCAGTACTTC. Translation gives CASPTERDHYEQYF. Filled out from reference TRBV7-2 and TRBJ2-7, the complete variable domain reads GAGVSQSPSNKVTEKGKDVELRCDPISGHTALYWYRQSLGQGLEFLIYFQGNSAPDKSGLPSDRFSAERTGGSVSTLTIQRTQQEDSAVYLCASPTERDHYEQYFGPGTRLTVT.

The V call is TRBV4-3, the J call TRBJ2-7, with 7 bases lining up with TRBD1. Germline values: CDR1 LGHNA, CDR2 YSLEER. Trimming removed 0 bases from V and 5 bases from J; junction bases left unmatched: 4. CDR3 length: 14 residues. CDR3 nucleotides: TGCGCCAGCAGCCAAGATAGGGGGCTGAACGAGCAGTACTTC. It translates to CASSQDRGLNEQYF.

In its sample, this clone ranks as medium-sized. This chain uses TRBV24-1 with TRBJ2-7, with TRBD1 matching over 10 bases. CDR3 length: 14 amino acids. Germline V gene lookup returns CDR1 KGHDR and CDR2 SFDVKD. The V gene end was trimmed by 6 bases and the J gene end by 9 bases; junction bases not matched to a gene: 10. The CDR3 sequence: CATSRDRGAWGQYF. The DNA of the CDR3 is TGTGCCACCAGTCGGGACAGGGGCGCCTGGGGGCAGTACTTC.

The chain links TRBV7-8 to TRBJ1-5; a weak D match, TRBD1 (5 bases). The CDR3 has 14 amino acids. V was trimmed by 3 bases and J by 6 bases, leaving 12 bases between them. In germline, CDR1 is SGHVS, CDR2 FQNEAQ. The CDR3 protein is CASSFSAGRQPQHF. The CDR3 bases are TGTGCCAGCAGCTTCAGTGCGGGGCGTCAGCCCCAGCATTTT.

This clone was counted a single time. V and J are TRBV5-6 and TRBJ2-1; tentative D call: TRBD2 (6 bases). The CDR3 loop spans 16 amino acids. Trimming cost V 0 bases and J 1 base, with 11 bases left between them. Germline CDR1 reads SGHDT; CDR2 reads YYEEEE. CDR3: CASSLGRDPSYNEQFF. The CDR3 nucleotides read TGTGCCAGCAGCTTGGGGAGGGACCCATCCTACAATGAGCAGTTCTTC.

The chain combines TRBV16 with TRBJ1-1; D is unresolved. The CDR3 is 14 residues long. Trimming took 0 bases from V and 0 from J, leaving 5 bases between them. Germline V gene lookup returns CDR1 KGHSY and CDR2 FQNENV. The CDR3 DNA is TGTGCCAGCAGCCAATCGAACCTGAACACTGAAGCTTTCTTT. Residues: CASSQSNLNTEAFF.

This clone was picked up one time. CDR3 loop: CASSMGTQYF. The CDR3 DNA is TGTGCCAGCTCTATGGGTACGCAGTATTTT. This chain joins TRBV6-4 and TRBJ2-3; D is undetermined. Trimming cost V 8 bases and J 8 bases, with 8 bases left between them. The germline V gene has CDR1 MRHNA and CDR2 SNTAGT. The CDR3 totals 10 residues.